This TCR beta chain was obtained from a study of blood T cell repertoires in COVID-19. Produced via immunoSEQ multiplex PCR; TCRdb's table is partial and in-frame only. The table has a few hundred thousand clones, 87% seen once; the top ten hold 10%. Participant ages covered roughly 18 to 89 years across 25 or so US areas. This clone was counted a few times. V lost 1 base to trimming and J lost 2 bases; unmatched junction nucleotides: 1. This CDR3 comprises 14 residues. The germline CDR1 and CDR2 sequences are SGHVS and FQNEAQ. This chain connects TRBV7-8 to TRBJ2-5, with TRBD2 identical over 7 bases. The sequence came from a man aged 18 to 29 with acute COVID-19. The sample taken for sequencing was PBMCs or T cells enriched from blood (not recorded which). CDR3 bases: TGTGCCAGCAGCTTAGGAGCGGGACAAGAGACCCAGTACTTC. Translated: CASSLGAGQETQYF.